Listed below are T cell receptor beta chains from one sample, sequenced in a study of T-cell reconstitution after alpha-beta-depleted transplantation in children. TCRdb processed the PCR reads anew with MiXCR; each CDR3 protein has one entry. The data contain around 700,000 distinct CDR3 sequences, roughly 14% of them singletons. The material was PBMCs, obtained before TCRalphabeta/CD19-depleted stem cell transplant. These receptor sequences come from a girl aged 2 to 10 with congenital amegakaryocytic thrombocytopenia, due to receive a stem cell transplant. Both conserved end residues are part of each CDR3. The order of the fields is V gene, D gene, clone size, J gene, CDR3 protein. The D gene is left open where the match is weak. The size of a clone is reported for some rows only, either as once, few or many, or as a class for expanded clones.

v_call: TRBV20-1; d_call: NA; clone_size: NA; j_call: TRBJ1-1; cdr3_aa: CSAQTWGTRGKEAFF
v_call: TRBV7-8; d_call: NA; clone_size: NA; j_call: TRBJ2-5; cdr3_aa: CASSPREYGVQETQYF
v_call: TRBV3-1; d_call: TRBD1; clone_size: NA; j_call: TRBJ2-4; cdr3_aa: CASSSGTGATLAKNIQYF
v_call: TRBV6-1; d_call: TRBD1; clone_size: many; j_call: TRBJ1-2; cdr3_aa: CASSERWGFGQGHGYTF
v_call: TRBV20-1; d_call: TRBD1; clone_size: NA; j_call: TRBJ1-5; cdr3_aa: CSAMKTGYQPQHF
v_call: TRBV5-6; d_call: NA; clone_size: many; j_call: TRBJ2-5; cdr3_aa: CASSLVQETQYF
v_call: TRBV10-3; d_call: TRBD1; clone_size: many; j_call: TRBJ1-2; cdr3_aa: CAISEPPFWDRAYLAGYTF
v_call: TRBV5-1; d_call: NA; clone_size: many; j_call: TRBJ2-7; cdr3_aa: CASRSAYEQYF
v_call: TRBV20-1; d_call: TRBD2; clone_size: NA; j_call: TRBJ2-1; cdr3_aa: CSARSSGRARSQFF
v_call: TRBV7-9; d_call: TRBD2; clone_size: few; j_call: TRBJ2-7; cdr3_aa: CASSFPTSPNEQYF
v_call: TRBV5-1; d_call: TRBD1; clone_size: many; j_call: TRBJ1-5; cdr3_aa: CASSMTGGPNQPQHF
v_call: TRBV5-1; d_call: TRBD1; clone_size: NA; j_call: TRBJ2-7; cdr3_aa: CASSSLTGGYNEQYF
v_call: TRBV7-9; d_call: NA; clone_size: NA; j_call: TRBJ2-4; cdr3_aa: CASSPPGSKNIQYF
v_call: TRBV7-2; d_call: TRBD2; clone_size: many; j_call: TRBJ2-1; cdr3_aa: CASSTPSGRYNEQFF
v_call: TRBV7-9; d_call: TRBD1; clone_size: NA; j_call: TRBJ1-1; cdr3_aa: CASSPWDRGGNTEAFF
v_call: TRBV5-1; d_call: TRBD2; clone_size: NA; j_call: TRBJ2-5; cdr3_aa: CASSLEISGRIETQYF
v_call: TRBV6-5; d_call: NA; clone_size: NA; j_call: TRBJ2-1; cdr3_aa: CASSYLGGEGDNEQFF
v_call: TRBV20-1; d_call: TRBD2; clone_size: few; j_call: TRBJ2-3; cdr3_aa: CSATHLAGGSLSTDTQYF
v_call: TRBV20-1; d_call: NA; clone_size: many; j_call: TRBJ2-1; cdr3_aa: CSARTEINNEQFF
v_call: TRBV20-1; d_call: NA; clone_size: many; j_call: TRBJ1-1; cdr3_aa: CSARGRRNTEAFF
v_call: TRBV20-1; d_call: TRBD1; clone_size: many; j_call: TRBJ2-7; cdr3_aa: CSARRDRGYEQYF
v_call: TRBV5-1; d_call: NA; clone_size: NA; j_call: TRBJ1-2; cdr3_aa: CASSDIQTAGYGYTF
v_call: TRBV14; d_call: TRBD2; clone_size: few; j_call: TRBJ2-3; cdr3_aa: CASSRDYHTDTQYF
v_call: TRBV5-1; d_call: TRBD2; clone_size: many; j_call: TRBJ2-1; cdr3_aa: CASSLVGIAGSYNEQFF
v_call: TRBV20-1; d_call: TRBD2; clone_size: many; j_call: TRBJ2-2; cdr3_aa: CSARTSGRGTGELFF
v_call: TRBV7-6; d_call: NA; clone_size: many; j_call: TRBJ2-7; cdr3_aa: CASSLTPGAYEQYF
v_call: TRBV20-1; d_call: NA; clone_size: many; j_call: TRBJ2-2; cdr3_aa: CSAREGGNTGELFF
v_call: TRBV20-1; d_call: NA; clone_size: many; j_call: TRBJ2-7; cdr3_aa: CSARDPFLDPYEQYF
v_call: TRBV29-1; d_call: NA; clone_size: few; j_call: TRBJ2-1; cdr3_aa: CSTSVGDEQFF
v_call: TRBV20-1; d_call: NA; clone_size: NA; j_call: TRBJ2-7; cdr3_aa: CSAREDIGQYF
v_call: TRBV9; d_call: NA; clone_size: few; j_call: TRBJ2-1; cdr3_aa: CASSPRGDGYDNEQFF
v_call: TRBV20-1; d_call: NA; clone_size: many; j_call: TRBJ2-1; cdr3_aa: CSARIFSGAPYNEQFF
v_call: TRBV12-5; d_call: NA; clone_size: NA; j_call: TRBJ1-1; cdr3_aa: CASGSLLTGTLITEAFF
v_call: TRBV14; d_call: TRBD2; clone_size: few; j_call: TRBJ2-7; cdr3_aa: CASSHRPDGRSYEQYF
v_call: TRBV19; d_call: NA; clone_size: few; j_call: TRBJ2-1; cdr3_aa: CASEEGGAVDEQFF
v_call: TRBV4-1; d_call: TRBD1; clone_size: NA; j_call: TRBJ2-3; cdr3_aa: CASSGSLRTGSTDTQYF
v_call: TRBV19; d_call: NA; clone_size: NA; j_call: TRBJ2-1; cdr3_aa: CASSVGFHEQFF
v_call: TRBV29-1; d_call: NA; clone_size: NA; j_call: TRBJ2-7; cdr3_aa: CSVEGLDESYEQYF
v_call: TRBV27; d_call: NA; clone_size: few; j_call: TRBJ2-4; cdr3_aa: CASSLRPFGTANIQYF
v_call: TRBV5-1; d_call: TRBD2; clone_size: few; j_call: TRBJ2-1; cdr3_aa: CASKLNPSGRASGEQFF
v_call: TRBV20-1; d_call: TRBD2; clone_size: NA; j_call: TRBJ2-7; cdr3_aa: CSARVASGGTYEQYF
v_call: TRBV11-2; d_call: TRBD1; clone_size: few; j_call: TRBJ2-2; cdr3_aa: CASSSPRGPAGELFF
v_call: TRBV11-2; d_call: NA; clone_size: NA; j_call: TRBJ2-7; cdr3_aa: CASSPLTSRRASGAYEQYF
v_call: TRBV5-6; d_call: NA; clone_size: NA; j_call: TRBJ2-3; cdr3_aa: CASSLGTRSFADTQYF